This T cell receptor beta chain was sequenced for a study of T-cell memory formation after mild COVID-19. Study results and limitations: What remained unconfirmed was the SARS-CoV-2 specificity of second-wave clones peaking on day 37.

J was trimmed by 2 bases and V by 5 bases; bases with no gene match: 1. In germline, CDR1 is MNHEY, CDR2 SVGAGI. This CDR3 is built from 14 residues. The sample holds many counts of this clonotype. Its antigen is not identified. The TCR alpha and TCR beta cDNA libraries, bearing sample barcodes and UMIs, were generated by 5'RACE using constant-segment primers. A single record per CDR3 protein comes from TCRdb applying MiXCR to the 5' RACE reads. The sample contains about 130,000 distinct CDR3 sequences, roughly 6% of which appear only once. Sequenced: PBMCs or a T cell subset sorted from them (not recorded which). J is TRBJ1-1 and V is TRBV6-5; 11 nucleotides line up with TRBD1. The origin of this receptor is an adult woman who had mild COVID-19 (a few samples of this study predate the infection). Cell type and time point are not known. The CDR3 sequence: CASSGQGANTEAFF. Written as DNA, the CDR3 is TGTGCCAGCAGTGGACAGGGGGCAAACACTGAAGCTTTCTTT.